The present T cell receptor beta chain was sequenced within a study of naive CD8 T cells in extremely preterm neonates. Assay used: immunoSEQ multiplex PCR; TCRdb lists only in-frame clones, some missing. The sample carries fewer than 7,000 clones, 95% to 99% recorded once. With regard to this clone: What it recognizes is unknown.

Germline V gene data show CDR1 as MNHEY and CDR2 as SVGAGI. There are 15 residues in the CDR3. V lost 6 bases, J lost 0 bases, and 6 bases stayed unmatched. Study outcomes and limitations: Preterm neonates had significantly lower iChao1 richness than other age groups. Preterm infants showed shorter CDR3s, fewer N additions and less trimming than older groups.

Cord blood came from elective full-term cesareans at roughly 35-41 weeks without labor or membrane rupture. Excluded: fetal demise, active maternal HSV, known maternal HIV. J is TRBJ2-7 and V is TRBV6-5, with TRBD2 matching 9 bases. What was sequenced was naive CD8+ T cells from cord blood. This sequence was found in a newborn in good health. CDR3 nucleotides: TGTGCCAGCAGATTGAGTAGCGGGAGCTCCTACGAGCAGTACTTC. Translation: CASRLSSGSSYEQYF.